A selection of T cell receptor beta chains follows, all from one sample in a study of OX40 agonist ivuxolimab in advanced cancers. The repertoire was sequenced with immunoSEQ multiplex PCR; TCRdb's copy has only in-frame clones and lacks some. Of about 20,000 clones listed, about 83% are singletons. The material was CD4+ or CD8+ T cells sorted from blood, obtained in a trial of the OX40 agonist ivuxolimab. Source of these receptors: an adult with an advanced solid tumor such as melanoma, head and neck, liver or kidney cancer. The CDR3 runs from the conserved cysteine through the conserved F or W. The D gene is left open where the match is weak. Part of the rows lack a size; the others show once, few, many or a class for expanded clones.

j_call,v_call,clone_size,d_call,cdr3_nt,cdr3_aa
TRBJ2-7,TRBV27,.,TRBD2,TGTGCCAGCAGTTTAGGGCGGGAGACCTACGAGCAGTACTTC,CASSLGRETYEQYF
TRBJ2-2,TRBV25-1,.,.,TGTGCCAGCAGTGAATATGTGGGGGATATGAACACCGGGGAGCTGTTTTTT,CASSEYVGDMNTGELFF
TRBJ2-7,TRBV7-9,.,.,TGTGCCAGCAGCTTAGCTTCCCGACTTGGCGAGCAGTACTTC,CASSLASRLGEQYF
TRBJ1-1,TRBV14,.,TRBD1,TGTGCCAGCAGCCCCCAGGGGGCCCTTACGACTGAAGCTTTCTTT,CASSPQGALTTEAFF
TRBJ2-3,TRBV19,.,TRBD2,TGTGCCAGCGATGAGCGGGGTACCACAGATACGCAGTATTTT,CASDERGTTDTQYF
TRBJ2-7,TRBV7-2,.,.,TGTGCCAGCAGCTTAGACATCCGCTACGAGCAGTACTTC,CASSLDIRYEQYF
TRBJ2-1,TRBV7-9,once,TRBD1,TGTGCCAGCAGCTTAGCCCCGGGACAGGGGTTCAATGAGCAGTTCTTC,CASSLAPGQGFNEQFF
TRBJ1-1,TRBV28,.,TRBD1,TGTGCCAGCAGTTCAGACAGACCGGGACAGGATTGGTCCACTGAAGCTTTCTTT,CASSSDRPGQDWSTEAFF
TRBJ1-3,TRBV6-1,once,.,TGTGCCAGCCCGCAAACTTCCCTAAACACCATATATTTT,CASPQTSLNTIYF
TRBJ2-3,TRBV12-5,.,.,TGTGCTAGAACCCCCCCAGTCACAGATACGCAGTATTTT,CARTPPVTDTQYF
TRBJ2-2,TRBV4-2,.,TRBD2,TGTGCCAGCAGCCACCCCCTAGCGGGGCTCGCCGGGGAGCTGTTTTTT,CASSHPLAGLAGELFF
TRBJ2-7,TRBV6-6,.,.,TGTGCCAGCAGCCTGGATGACGAGCAGTACTTC,CASSLDDEQYF
TRBJ1-1,TRBV5-1,.,.,TGCGCCAGCAGCTTGGCGAACACTGAAGCTTTCTTT,CASSLANTEAFF
TRBJ2-2,TRBV10-2,.,.,TGCGCCAGCAGTGAGTCTCTAGTTGAGGAGCTGTTTTTT,CASSESLVEELFF
TRBJ2-1,TRBV6-6,.,.,TGTGCCAGCAGTTACTACAGGGAAAATGAGCAGTTCTTC,CASSYYRENEQFF
TRBJ1-5,TRBV27,.,.,TGTGCCAGCGGTAACCCTAGCAATCAGCCCCAGCATTTT,CASGNPSNQPQHF
TRBJ2-1,TRBV4-2,.,.,TGTGCCAGCAGCACCCGGGACCAGTACAATGAGCAGTTCTTC,CASSTRDQYNEQFF
TRBJ2-1,TRBV6-1,.,.,TGTGCCCTAGACATCTACAATGAGCAGTTCTTC,CALDIYNEQFF
TRBJ2-7,TRBV7-9,.,.,TGTGCCAGCAGCTCAGGCCATGGGTCGGTCGAGCAGTACTTC,CASSSGHGSVEQYF
TRBJ2-1,TRBV27,.,TRBD2,TGTGCCAGCAGTCCGGGGGGGCGGGGGCCTACGTCGGGCAATGAGCAGTTCTTC,CASSPGGRGPTSGNEQFF
TRBJ1-6,TRBV7-2,many,TRBD1,TGTGCCAGCAGCTTGTTCGGGGCGGACAGGTCACGATCACCCCTCCACTTT,CASSLFGADRSRSPLHF
TRBJ2-7,TRBV7-8,.,TRBD1,TGTGCCAGCAGCTTAATAAGGGACAGGGGCTCCTACGAGCAGTACTTC,CASSLIRDRGSYEQYF
TRBJ2-7,TRBV5-1,once,.,TGCGCCAGCAGCTTCACCGGGGAGCAGTACTTC,CASSFTGEQYF
TRBJ2-2,TRBV14,.,.,TGTGCCAGCAGCGGAAGTACGACCGGGGAGCTGTTTTTT,CASSGSTTGELFF
TRBJ1-1,TRBV4-2,.,.,TGTGCCAGCAGCCAAACAGGCGCTGGAGCTTTCTTT,CASSQTGAGAFF
TRBJ1-3,TRBV28,.,.,TGTGCCAGCAGTTTACCCTCCTTTCCCTCTACAGCAAACTCTGGAAACACCATATATTTT,CASSLPSFPSTANSGNTIYF
TRBJ2-5,TRBV6-4,once,.,TGTGCCAGCAGTGACTCGGCAGAAGAGACCCAGTACTTC,CASSDSAEETQYF
TRBJ2-1,TRBV27,few,.,TGTGCCAGCTCGTGGGGGAGCTCCTACAATGAGCAGTTCTTC,CASSWGSSYNEQFF
TRBJ2-5,TRBV4-1,few,TRBD1,TGCGCCAGCAGCCCCGAGACAGGGGACGAGACCCAGTACTTC,CASSPETGDETQYF
TRBJ2-3,TRBV11-2,.,.,TGTGCCAGCAGCATGGTAGGGACGACCTTCACAGATACGCAGTATTTT,CASSMVGTTFTDTQYF
TRBJ2-7,TRBV27,.,.,TGTGCCAGCAGTAACGGGGGATCCTACGAGCAGTACTTC,CASSNGGSYEQYF
TRBJ1-2,TRBV5-6,.,.,TGTGCCAGCAGCTTGAGGGCTTCGGGCTACACCTTC,CASSLRASGYTF
TRBJ1-5,TRBV28,.,.,TGTGCCAGCAGTTCGCCGGACGCCATTCCCTCGCATTTT,CASSSPDAIPSHF
TRBJ2-1,TRBV21-1,.,.,TGTGCCAGCAGCGTCGGGTCCTCCTACAATGAGCAGTTCTTC,CASSVGSSYNEQFF
TRBJ2-7,TRBV19,few,TRBD1,TGTGCCAGTAGTTATCCGGGACAGGGCCTCTACGAGCAGTACTTC,CASSYPGQGLYEQYF
TRBJ1-5,TRBV25-1,.,.,TGTGCCAGCAGTCTATCACGAATACATAGCAATCAGCCCCAGCATTTT,CASSLSRIHSNQPQHF
TRBJ2-1,TRBV27,.,.,TGTGCCAGCTGCTCCGGGACTTGGGATGAGCAGTTCTTC,CASCSGTWDEQFF
TRBJ2-1,TRBV14,.,.,TGTGCCAGCAGCCATTATTTGTGGGACGGAACTTACAATGAGCAGTTCTTC,CASSHYLWDGTYNEQFF
TRBJ2-7,TRBV14,few,TRBD1,TGTGCCAGCAGCACCTCCGGGACAGGGGCCTACGAGCAGTACTTC,CASSTSGTGAYEQYF
TRBJ2-7,TRBV7-9,.,.,TGTGCCAGCAGCTCCAGGGTTGGAGAGCAGTACTTC,CASSSRVGEQYF
TRBJ2-3,TRBV7-6,.,.,TGTGCCAGCAGCTTCGGGGGCGGCCTCACAGATACGCAGTATTTT,CASSFGGGLTDTQYF
TRBJ2-2,TRBV27,.,.,TGTGCCAGCAGTTTTGTCGACTTAACGAACACCGGGGAGCTGTTTTTT,CASSFVDLTNTGELFF
TRBJ2-3,TRBV5-6,.,TRBD2,TGTGCCAGCAGCTTCCCAGACCCACTAGCGGGAGTCGATACGCAGTATTTT,CASSFPDPLAGVDTQYF
TRBJ2-7,TRBV2,once,.,TGTGCCAGCAGTGGGGTCAGAATAGTCTACGAGCAGTACTTC,CASSGVRIVYEQYF
TRBJ1-1,TRBV6-4,few,.,TGTGCCAGCAGTGACTCAGGGCAGGGGGAAGCTTTCTTT,CASSDSGQGEAFF
TRBJ2-7,TRBV19,.,TRBD2,TGTGCCAGTAGTATCAAACTAGCGGGAGGCGAGCAGTACTTC,CASSIKLAGGEQYF
TRBJ1-4,TRBV27,few,TRBD1,TGTGCCAGCAGTACGACAGGGACTGAAAAACTGTTTTTT,CASSTTGTEKLFF